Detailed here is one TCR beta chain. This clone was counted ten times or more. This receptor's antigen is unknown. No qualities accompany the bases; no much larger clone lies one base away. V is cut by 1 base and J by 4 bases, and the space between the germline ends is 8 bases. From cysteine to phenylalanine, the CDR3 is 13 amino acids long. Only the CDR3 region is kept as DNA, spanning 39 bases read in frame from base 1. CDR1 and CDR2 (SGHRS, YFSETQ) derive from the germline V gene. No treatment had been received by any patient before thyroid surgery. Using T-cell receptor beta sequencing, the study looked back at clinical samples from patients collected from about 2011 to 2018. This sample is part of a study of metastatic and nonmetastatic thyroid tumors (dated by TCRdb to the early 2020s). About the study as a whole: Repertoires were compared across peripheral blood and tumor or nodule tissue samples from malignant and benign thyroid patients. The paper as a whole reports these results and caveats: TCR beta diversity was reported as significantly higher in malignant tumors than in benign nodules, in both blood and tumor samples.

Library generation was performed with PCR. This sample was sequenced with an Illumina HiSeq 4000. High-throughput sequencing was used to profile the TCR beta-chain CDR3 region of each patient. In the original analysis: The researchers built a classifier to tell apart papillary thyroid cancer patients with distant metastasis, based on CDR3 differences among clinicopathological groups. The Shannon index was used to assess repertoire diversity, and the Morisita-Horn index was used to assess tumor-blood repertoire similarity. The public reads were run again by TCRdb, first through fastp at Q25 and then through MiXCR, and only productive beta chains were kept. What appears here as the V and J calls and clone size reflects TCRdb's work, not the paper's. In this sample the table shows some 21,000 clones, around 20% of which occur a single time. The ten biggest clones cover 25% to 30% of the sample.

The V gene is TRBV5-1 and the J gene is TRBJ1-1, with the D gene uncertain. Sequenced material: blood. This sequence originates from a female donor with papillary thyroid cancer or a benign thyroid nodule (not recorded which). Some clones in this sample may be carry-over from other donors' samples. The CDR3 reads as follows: CASSLMAATEAFF. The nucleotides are TGCGCCAGCAGCTTGATGGCAGCCACTGAAGCTTTCTTT.